This entry concerns a single T cell receptor (beta chain). The antigen is not known. This sample was taken from a study of naive and memory T cell subsets. Study-wide findings and caveats: Potentially, T cell activation and differentiation skew this RNA-based measurement.

The SP2 primer and nested alpha and beta constant region primers amplified ligated cDNA in four rounds. Reverse transcription of blood and skin TCR RNA was primed at alpha and beta constant regions. TCRdb processed the 5' RACE reads anew with MiXCR; each CDR3 protein has one entry. The table has roughly 60,000 distinct CDR3 sequences, around 7.3% seen once; the top ten hold roughly 9.7%. CDR1 is SGHRS, CDR2 YFSETQ, per germline. The CDR3 extends over 13 amino acids. The V and J ends lost 0 bases and 1 base respectively, with 4 bases between them. The library had UMIs added by 3' ligation of an oligonucleotide to TCR cDNA. Whole blood, about 2.5 ml, came from adult healthy volunteers. Cells were not sorted; total RNA input targeted roughly 1 to 1000 ng.

The clonotype was recovered from a male donor in good health. The genes are TRBV5-1 and TRBJ2-5, with D unresolved. CDR3 sequence (DNA): TGCGCCAGCAGCTTGGAACTCCAAGAGACCCAGTACTTC. This sequence encodes CASSLELQETQYF.